This paragraph covers one T cell receptor beta chain sequence. Other nucleotide sequences from this sample produce the same CDR3. The data belong to a study of blood T cell repertoires in COVID-19. For the study at large: PBMCs, B-cell-depleted T cells, or T cells provided the cDNA or gDNA that made up the material.

Looked up from germline, CDR1 is SGHRS and CDR2 is YFSETQ. The V gene end was trimmed by 4 bases and the J gene end by 4 bases; junction bases not matched to a gene: 5. The CDR3 runs 14 residues. Per the original methods: Estimation of nucleated cell counts was performed using reference gene primer amplification. Libraries were prepared by immunoSEQ multiplex PCR; TCRdb keeps only in-frame clonotypes and omits some of them. The V and J calls and clone size come from that table; D and trimming were worked out from the DNA. This table holds some 250,000 clones, over 70% found once. This clonotype was sampled from a man aged 40-55 years with acute or convalescent COVID-19. The specimen was peripheral blood. This sequence joins TRBV5-1 and TRBJ2-3; 8 bases line up with TRBD1. The DNA of the CDR3 is TGCGCCAGCAGCACCGACAGGGGATCAGATACGCAGTATTTT. It encodes CASSTDRGSDTQYF.